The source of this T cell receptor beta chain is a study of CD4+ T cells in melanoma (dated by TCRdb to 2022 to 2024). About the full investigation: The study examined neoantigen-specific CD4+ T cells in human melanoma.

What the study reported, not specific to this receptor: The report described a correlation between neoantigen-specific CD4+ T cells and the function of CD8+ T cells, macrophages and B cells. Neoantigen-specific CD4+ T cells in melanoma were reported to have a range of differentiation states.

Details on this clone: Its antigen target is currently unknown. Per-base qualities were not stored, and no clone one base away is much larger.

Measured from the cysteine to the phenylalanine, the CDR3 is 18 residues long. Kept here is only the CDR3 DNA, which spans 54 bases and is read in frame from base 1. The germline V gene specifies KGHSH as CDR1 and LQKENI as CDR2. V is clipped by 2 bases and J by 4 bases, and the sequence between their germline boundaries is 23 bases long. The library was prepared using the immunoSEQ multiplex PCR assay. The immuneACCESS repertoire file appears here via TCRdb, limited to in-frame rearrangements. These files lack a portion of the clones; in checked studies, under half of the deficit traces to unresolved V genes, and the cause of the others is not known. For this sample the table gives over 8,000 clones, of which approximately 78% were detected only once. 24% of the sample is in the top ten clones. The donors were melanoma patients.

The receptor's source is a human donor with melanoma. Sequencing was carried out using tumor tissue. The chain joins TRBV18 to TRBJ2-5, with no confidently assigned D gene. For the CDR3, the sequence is CASSPSQLNSPPPETQYF. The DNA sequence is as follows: TGTGCCAGCTCACCATCTCAACTCAATAGTCCTCCCCCAGAGACCCAGTACTTC.